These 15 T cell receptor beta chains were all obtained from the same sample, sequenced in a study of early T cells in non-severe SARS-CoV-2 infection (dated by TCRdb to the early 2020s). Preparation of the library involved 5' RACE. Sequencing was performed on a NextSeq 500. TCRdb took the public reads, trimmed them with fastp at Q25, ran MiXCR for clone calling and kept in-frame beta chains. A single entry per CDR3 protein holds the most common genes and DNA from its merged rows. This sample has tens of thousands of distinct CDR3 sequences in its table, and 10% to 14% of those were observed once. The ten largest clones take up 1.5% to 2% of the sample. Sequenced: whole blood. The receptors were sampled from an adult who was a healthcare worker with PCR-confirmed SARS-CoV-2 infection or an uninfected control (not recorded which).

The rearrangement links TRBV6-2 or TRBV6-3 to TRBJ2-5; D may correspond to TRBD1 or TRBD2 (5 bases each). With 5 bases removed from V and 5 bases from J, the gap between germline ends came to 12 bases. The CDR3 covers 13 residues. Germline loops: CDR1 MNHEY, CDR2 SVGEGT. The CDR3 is CASSGTEVETQYF. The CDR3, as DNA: TGTGCCAGCAGTGGGACGGAGGTGGAGACCCAGTACTTC.

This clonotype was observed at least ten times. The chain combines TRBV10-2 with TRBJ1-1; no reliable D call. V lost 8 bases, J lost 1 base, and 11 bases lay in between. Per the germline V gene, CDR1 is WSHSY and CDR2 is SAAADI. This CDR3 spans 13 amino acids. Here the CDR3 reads CASLKDRNTEAFF. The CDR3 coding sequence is TGCGCCAGCCTAAAGGACCGGAACACTGAAGCTTTCTTT.

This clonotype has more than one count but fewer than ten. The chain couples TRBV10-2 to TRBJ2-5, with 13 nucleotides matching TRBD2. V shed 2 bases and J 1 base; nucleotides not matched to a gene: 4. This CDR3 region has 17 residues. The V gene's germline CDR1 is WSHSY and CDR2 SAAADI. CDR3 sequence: CASSEGGTSGAQETQYF. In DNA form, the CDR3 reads TGCGCCAGCAGTGAGGGCGGGACTAGCGGGGCCCAAGAGACCCAGTACTTC.

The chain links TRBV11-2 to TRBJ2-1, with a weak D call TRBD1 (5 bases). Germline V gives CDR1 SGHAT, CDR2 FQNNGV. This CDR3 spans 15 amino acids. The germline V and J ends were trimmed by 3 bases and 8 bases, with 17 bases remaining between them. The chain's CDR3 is CASSLGRRQSHEQFF. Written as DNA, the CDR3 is TGTGCCAGCAGCTTGGGAAGAAGACAGTCGCATGAGCAGTTCTTC.

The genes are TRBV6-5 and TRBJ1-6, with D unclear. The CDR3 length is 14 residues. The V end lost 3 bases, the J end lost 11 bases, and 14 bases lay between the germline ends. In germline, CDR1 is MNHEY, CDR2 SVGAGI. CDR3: CASSYRAEVPPLHF. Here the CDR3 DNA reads TGTGCCAGCAGTTATCGGGCAGAGGTCCCACCCCTCCACTTT.

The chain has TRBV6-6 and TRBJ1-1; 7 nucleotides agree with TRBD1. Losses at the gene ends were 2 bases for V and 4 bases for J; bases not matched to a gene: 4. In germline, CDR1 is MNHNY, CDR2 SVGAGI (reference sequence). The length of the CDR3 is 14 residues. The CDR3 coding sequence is TGTGCCAGCAGTTACCGAGACAGGGCCACTGAAGCTTTCTTT. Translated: CASSYRDRATEAFF.

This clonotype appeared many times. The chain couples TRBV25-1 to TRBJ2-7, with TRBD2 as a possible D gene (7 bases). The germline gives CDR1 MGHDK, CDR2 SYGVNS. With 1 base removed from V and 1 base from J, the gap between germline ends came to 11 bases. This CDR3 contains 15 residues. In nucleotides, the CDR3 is TGTGCCAGCAGTGAATTGGGGGGGGCATCCTACGAGCAGTACTTC. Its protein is CASSELGGASYEQYF.

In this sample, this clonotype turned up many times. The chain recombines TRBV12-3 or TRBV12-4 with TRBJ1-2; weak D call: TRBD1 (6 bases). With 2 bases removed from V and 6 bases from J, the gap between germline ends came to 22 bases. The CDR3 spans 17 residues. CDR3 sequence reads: CASSLYHSGGLRNGYTF. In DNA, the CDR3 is TGTGCCAGCAGTTTATACCACAGCGGGGGGCTAAGGAATGGCTACACCTTC.

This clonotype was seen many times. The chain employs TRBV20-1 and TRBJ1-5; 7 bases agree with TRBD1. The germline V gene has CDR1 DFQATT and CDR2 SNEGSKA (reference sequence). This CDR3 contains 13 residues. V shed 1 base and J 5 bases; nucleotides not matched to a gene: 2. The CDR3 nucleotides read TGCAGTGCTAGAGCCGGGACAGATCAGCCCCAGCATTTT. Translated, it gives CSARAGTDQPQHF.

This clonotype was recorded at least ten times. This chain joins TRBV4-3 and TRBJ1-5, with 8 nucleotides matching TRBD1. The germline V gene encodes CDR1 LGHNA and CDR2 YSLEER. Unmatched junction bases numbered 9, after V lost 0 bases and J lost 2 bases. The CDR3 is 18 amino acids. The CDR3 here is CASSQDLGQGAGNQPQHF. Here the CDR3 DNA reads TGCGCCAGCAGCCAAGATTTAGGGCAGGGGGCCGGCAATCAGCCCCAGCATTTT.

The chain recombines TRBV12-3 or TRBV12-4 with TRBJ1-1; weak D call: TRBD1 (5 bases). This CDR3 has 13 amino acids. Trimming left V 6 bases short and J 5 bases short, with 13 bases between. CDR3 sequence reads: CASSQSWGTEAFF. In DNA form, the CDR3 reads TGTGCCAGCAGCCAGTCCTGGGGGACTGAAGCTTTCTTT.

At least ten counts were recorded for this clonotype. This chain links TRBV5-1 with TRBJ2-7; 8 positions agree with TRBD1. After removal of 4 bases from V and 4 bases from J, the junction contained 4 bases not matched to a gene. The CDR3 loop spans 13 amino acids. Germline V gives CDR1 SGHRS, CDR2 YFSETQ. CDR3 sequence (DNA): TGCGCCAGCAGCCGGACAGGGCCATACGAGCAGTACTTC. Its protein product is CASSRTGPYEQYF.

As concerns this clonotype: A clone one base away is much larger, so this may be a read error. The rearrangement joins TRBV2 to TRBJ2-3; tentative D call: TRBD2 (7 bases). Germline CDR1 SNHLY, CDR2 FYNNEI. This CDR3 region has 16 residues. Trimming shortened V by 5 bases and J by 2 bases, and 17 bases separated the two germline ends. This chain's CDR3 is CASSKYFAGATDTQYF. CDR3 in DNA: TGTGCCAGCAGTAAATACTTTGCGGGGGCCACAGATACGCAGTATTTT.

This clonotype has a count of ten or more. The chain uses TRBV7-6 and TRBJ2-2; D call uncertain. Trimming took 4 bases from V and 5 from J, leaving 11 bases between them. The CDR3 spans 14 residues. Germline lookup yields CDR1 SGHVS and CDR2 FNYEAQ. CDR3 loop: CASSSRTDTGELFF. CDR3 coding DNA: TGTGCCAGCAGCTCCCGGACGGATACCGGGGAGCTGTTTTTT.

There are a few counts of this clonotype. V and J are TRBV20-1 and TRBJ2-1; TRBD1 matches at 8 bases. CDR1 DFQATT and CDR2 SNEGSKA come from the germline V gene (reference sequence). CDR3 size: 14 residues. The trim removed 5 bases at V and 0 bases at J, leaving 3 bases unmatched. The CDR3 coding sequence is TGCAGTGCTGAGGGACAGGCCTCCTACAATGAGCAGTTCTTC. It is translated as CSAEGQASYNEQFF.